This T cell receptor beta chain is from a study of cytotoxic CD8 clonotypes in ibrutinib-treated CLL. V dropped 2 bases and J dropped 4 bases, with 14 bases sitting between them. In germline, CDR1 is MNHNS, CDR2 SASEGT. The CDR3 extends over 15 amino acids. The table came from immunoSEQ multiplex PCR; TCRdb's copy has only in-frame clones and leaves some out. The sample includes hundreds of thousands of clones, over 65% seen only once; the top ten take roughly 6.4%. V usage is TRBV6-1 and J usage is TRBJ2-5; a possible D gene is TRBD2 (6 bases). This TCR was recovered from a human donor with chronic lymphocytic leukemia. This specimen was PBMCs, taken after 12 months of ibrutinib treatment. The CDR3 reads CASSEWPGGLETQYF. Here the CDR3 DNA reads TGTGCCAGCAGTGAATGGCCCGGAGGGTTAGAGACCCAGTACTTC.